The 6 T cell receptor beta chains below were found in one sample sequenced in a study of T-cell reconstitution after alpha-beta-depleted transplantation in children. TCRbeta library preparation incorporated unique molecular identifiers. MiXCR, applied by TCRdb to the PCR reads, yields one record per CDR3 protein. The sample holds under 400,000 distinct CDR3 sequences, over 20% seen once. The specimen comprised PBMCs, mostly from graft donor cells, sampled 180 days after TCRalphabeta/CD19-depleted stem cell transplant. Receptor source: a male patient between 10 and 17 years old who had a stem cell transplant for acute lymphoblastic leukemia, so the T cells may come from the graft donor.

The chain links TRBV7-7 to TRBJ2-1, with 9 bases aligning to TRBD2. The J segment lost 7 bases and the V segment lost 5 bases, leaving 9 bases of the junction unmatched. The CDR3 sequence is 15 residues long. Germline V gene lookup returns CDR1 SSHAT and CDR2 FNYEAQ (reference sequence). The CDR3 loop is CASSPGPSGKNEQFF. Written as DNA, the CDR3 is TGTGCCAGCAGCCCGGGTCCTAGCGGGAAAAATGAGCAGTTCTTC.

The J gene is TRBJ1-6, the V gene TRBV7-2; tentative D call: TRBD1 (5 bases). This CDR3 spans 12 amino acids. V shed 1 base and J shed 15 bases, with 10 bases lying between them. CDR1 is SGHTA and CDR2 is FQGNSA in the germline V gene. CDR3 loop: CASSLGGGGLHF. For the CDR3, the DNA is TGTGCCAGCAGCTTAGGCGGGGGGGGCCTCCACTTT.

J is TRBJ2-1 and V is TRBV12-3 or TRBV12-4; 12 nucleotides line up with TRBD2. After removal of 3 bases from V and 3 bases from J, the junction contained 15 bases not matched to a gene. The CDR3 consists of 20 residues. CDR3 sequence reads: CASSLRSLALAGGRYNEQFF. CDR3 nucleotide sequence: TGTGCCAGCAGTTTGAGGAGCCTAGCCCTAGCGGGAGGGCGCTACAATGAGCAGTTCTTC.

There are many counts of this clonotype. The V call is TRBV4-1, the J call TRBJ1-1, with D perhaps TRBD1 (5 bases). V lost 1 base and J lost 5, with 17 bases in between. Germline V gene data show CDR1 as MGHRA and CDR2 as YSYEKL. The CDR3 has 16 amino acids. CDR3 sequence: CASSQVSGHTRTEAFF. CDR3 in DNA: TGCGCCAGCAGCCAAGTTTCGGGGCACACTAGGACTGAAGCTTTCTTT.

This clonotype was detected only a few times. The rearrangement links TRBV27 to TRBJ2-1, with D unclear. Trimming removed 6 bases from V and 2 bases from J, with 23 bases in between. CDR1 MNHEY and CDR2 SMNVEV come from the germline V gene (reference sequence). The CDR3 loop spans 18 amino acids. As DNA, the CDR3 is TGTGCCAGCAGCCCGAAGTGGCGGCCCCTTTTTCCCTACAATGAGCAGTTCTTC. Amino acid sequence: CASSPKWRPLFPYNEQFF.

This clonotype appeared a few times. The CDR3 sequence: CASSWGSNEQFF. In DNA, the CDR3 is TGTGCCAGCAGTTGGGGCAGCAATGAGCAGTTCTTC. The chain has TRBV5-5 and TRBJ2-1; D perhaps matches TRBD1 (5 bases). Germline CDR1 reads SGHKS; CDR2 reads YYEKEE (reference sequence). The CDR3 has 12 residues. The ends were cut back, 5 bases at V and 6 bases at J, with 9 bases in the middle. The variable domain in full, with the rest retrieved from reference TRBV5-5 and TRBJ2-1, is DAGVTQSPTHLIKTRGQQVTLRCSPISGHKSVSWYQQVLGQGPQFIFQYYEKEERGRGNFPDRFSARQFPNYSSELNVNALLLGDSALYLCASSWGSNEQFFGPGTRLTVL.